This T cell receptor beta chain was captured by sequencing in a study of blood T cell repertoires in COVID-19. The germline CDR1 and CDR2 sequences are LGHNA and YNFKEQ. V lost 5 bases, J lost 5 bases, and 13 bases lay in between. This CDR3 comprises 14 residues. Method: immunoSEQ multiplex PCR; TCRdb's copy keeps in-frame clones and lacks some. The sample includes approximately 200,000 clones, 87% of them seen just once. Donors of Cohort 3 who recovered were those that had two negative PCRs, clearance, or symptom resolution. This receptor was identified in a woman aged 25-40 years who had recovered from COVID-19. Material: PBMCs or T cells enriched from blood (not recorded which). The chain carries TRBV4-2 and TRBJ1-5; a weak D match, TRBD1 (5 bases). CDR3 protein: CASSTDRTDQPQHF. The CDR3, as DNA: TGTGCCAGCAGCACCGACAGAACCGATCAGCCCCAGCATTTT.